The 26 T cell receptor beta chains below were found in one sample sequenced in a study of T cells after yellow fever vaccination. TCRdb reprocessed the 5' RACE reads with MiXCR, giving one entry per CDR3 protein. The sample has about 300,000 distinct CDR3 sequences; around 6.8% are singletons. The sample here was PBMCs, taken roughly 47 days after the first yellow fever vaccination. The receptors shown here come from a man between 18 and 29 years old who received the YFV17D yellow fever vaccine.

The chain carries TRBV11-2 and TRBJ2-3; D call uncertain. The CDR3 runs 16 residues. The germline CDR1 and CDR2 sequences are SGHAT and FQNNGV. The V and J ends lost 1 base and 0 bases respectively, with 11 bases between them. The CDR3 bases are TGTGCCAGCAGCTTAGGCCCTTCACTCAGCACAGATACGCAGTATTTT. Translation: CASSLGPSLSTDTQYF.

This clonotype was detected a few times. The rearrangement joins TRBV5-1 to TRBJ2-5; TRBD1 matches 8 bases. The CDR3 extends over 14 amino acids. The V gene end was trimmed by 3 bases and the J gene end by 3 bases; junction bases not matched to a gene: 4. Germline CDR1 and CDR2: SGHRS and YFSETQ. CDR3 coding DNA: TGCGCCAGCAGCTACACAGGGGGTGAAGAGACCCAGTACTTC. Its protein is CASSYTGGEETQYF.

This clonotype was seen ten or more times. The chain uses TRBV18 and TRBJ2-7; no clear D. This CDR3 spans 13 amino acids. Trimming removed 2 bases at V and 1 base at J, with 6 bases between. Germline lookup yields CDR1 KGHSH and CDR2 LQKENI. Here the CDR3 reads CASSPDGSYEQYF. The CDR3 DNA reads TGTGCCAGCTCACCAGACGGATCCTACGAGCAGTACTTC.

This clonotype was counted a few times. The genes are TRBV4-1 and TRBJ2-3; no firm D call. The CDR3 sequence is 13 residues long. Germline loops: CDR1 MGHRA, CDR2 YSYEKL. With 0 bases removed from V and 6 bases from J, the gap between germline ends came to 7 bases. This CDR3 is CASSQEGWDTQYF. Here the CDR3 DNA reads TGCGCCAGCAGCCAAGAGGGGTGGGATACGCAGTATTTT.

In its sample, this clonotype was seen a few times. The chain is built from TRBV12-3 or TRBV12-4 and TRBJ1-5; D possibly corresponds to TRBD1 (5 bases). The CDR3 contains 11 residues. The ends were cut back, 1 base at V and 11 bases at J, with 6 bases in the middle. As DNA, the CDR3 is TGTGCCAGCAGTTTAGGACAGACCCAGCATTTT. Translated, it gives CASSLGQTQHF.

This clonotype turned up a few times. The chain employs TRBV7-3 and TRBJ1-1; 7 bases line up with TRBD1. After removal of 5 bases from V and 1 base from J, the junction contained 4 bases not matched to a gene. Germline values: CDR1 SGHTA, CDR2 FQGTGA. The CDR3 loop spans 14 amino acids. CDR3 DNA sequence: TGTGCCAGCAGCGAAGGGGGCCCGAACACTGAAGCTTTCTTT. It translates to CASSEGGPNTEAFF. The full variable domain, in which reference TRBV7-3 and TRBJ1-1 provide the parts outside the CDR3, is GAGVSQTPSNKVTEKGKYVELRCDPISGHTALYWYRQSLGQGPEFLIYFQGTGAADDSGLPNDRFFAVRPEGSVSTLKIQRTERGDSAVYLCASSEGGPNTEAFFGQGTRLTVV.

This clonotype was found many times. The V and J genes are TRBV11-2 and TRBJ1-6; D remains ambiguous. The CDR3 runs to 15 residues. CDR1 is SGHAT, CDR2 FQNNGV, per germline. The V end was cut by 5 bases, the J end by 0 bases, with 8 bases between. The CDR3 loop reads CASSLRSSYNSPLHF. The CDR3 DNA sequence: TGTGCCAGCAGCCTCCGGAGCTCCTATAATTCACCCCTCCACTTT.

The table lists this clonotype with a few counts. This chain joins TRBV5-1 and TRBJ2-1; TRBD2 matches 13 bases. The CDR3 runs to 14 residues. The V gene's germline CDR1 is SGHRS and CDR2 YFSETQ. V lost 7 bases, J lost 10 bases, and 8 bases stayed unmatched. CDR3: CASGGTSGDPEQFF. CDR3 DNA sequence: TGCGCCAGCGGAGGGACTAGCGGGGATCCAGAGCAGTTCTTC.

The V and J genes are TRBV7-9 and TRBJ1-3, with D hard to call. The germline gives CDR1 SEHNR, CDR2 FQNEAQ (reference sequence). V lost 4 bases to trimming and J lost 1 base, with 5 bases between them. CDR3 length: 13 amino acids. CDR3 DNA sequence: TGTGCCAGCAGCTCGCGGTCTGGAAACACCATATATTTT. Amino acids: CASSSRSGNTIYF.

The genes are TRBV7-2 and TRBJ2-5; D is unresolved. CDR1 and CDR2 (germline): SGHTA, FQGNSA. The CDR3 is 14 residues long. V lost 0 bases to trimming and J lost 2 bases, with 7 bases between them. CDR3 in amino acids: CASSLAHGQETQYF. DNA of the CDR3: TGTGCCAGCAGCTTAGCGCACGGGCAAGAGACCCAGTACTTC.

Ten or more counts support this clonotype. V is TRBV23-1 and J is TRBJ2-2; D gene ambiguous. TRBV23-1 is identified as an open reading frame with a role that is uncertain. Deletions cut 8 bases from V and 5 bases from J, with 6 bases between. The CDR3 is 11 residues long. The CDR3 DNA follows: TGCGCCAGCGAAAATACCGGGGAGCTGTTTTTT. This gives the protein CASENTGELFF.

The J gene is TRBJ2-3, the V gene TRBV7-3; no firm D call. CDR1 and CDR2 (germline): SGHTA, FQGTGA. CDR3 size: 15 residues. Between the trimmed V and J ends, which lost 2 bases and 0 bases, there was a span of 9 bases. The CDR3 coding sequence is TGTGCCAGCAGCTTACACTTCTCTAGCACAGATACGCAGTATTTT. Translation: CASSLHFSSTDTQYF.

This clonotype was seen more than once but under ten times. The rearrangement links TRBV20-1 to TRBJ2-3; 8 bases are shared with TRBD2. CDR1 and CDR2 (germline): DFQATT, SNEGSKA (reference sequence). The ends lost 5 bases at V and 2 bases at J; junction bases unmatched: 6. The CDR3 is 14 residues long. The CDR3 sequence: CSARGLANTDTQYF. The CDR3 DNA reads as TGCAGTGCTCGCGGACTAGCCAACACAGATACGCAGTATTTT.

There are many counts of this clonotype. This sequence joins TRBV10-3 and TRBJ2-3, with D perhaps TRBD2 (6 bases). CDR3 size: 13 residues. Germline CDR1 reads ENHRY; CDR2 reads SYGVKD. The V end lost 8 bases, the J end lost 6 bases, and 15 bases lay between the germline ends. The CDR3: CAISMGGVDTQYF. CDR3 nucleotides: TGTGCCATCTCTATGGGCGGGGTCGATACGCAGTATTTT.

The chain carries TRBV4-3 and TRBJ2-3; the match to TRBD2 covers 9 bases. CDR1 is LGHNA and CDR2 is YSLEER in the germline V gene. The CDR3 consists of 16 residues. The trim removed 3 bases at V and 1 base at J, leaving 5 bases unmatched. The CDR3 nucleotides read TGCGCCAGCAGCCACCTTAAGCGGGGGGGCACAGATACGCAGTATTTT. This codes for CASSHLKRGGTDTQYF.

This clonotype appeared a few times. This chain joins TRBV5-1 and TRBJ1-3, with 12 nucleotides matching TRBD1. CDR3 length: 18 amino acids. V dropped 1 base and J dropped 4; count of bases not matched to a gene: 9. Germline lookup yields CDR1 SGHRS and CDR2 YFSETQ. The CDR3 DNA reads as TGCGCCAGCAGCTTGTTTTCTCCGGGACAGGGGGCAGGAAACACCATATATTTT. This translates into CASSLFSPGQGAGNTIYF.

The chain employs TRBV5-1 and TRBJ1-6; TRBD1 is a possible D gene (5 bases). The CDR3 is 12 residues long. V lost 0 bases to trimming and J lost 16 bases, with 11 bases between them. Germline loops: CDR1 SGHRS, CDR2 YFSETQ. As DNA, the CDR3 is TGCGCCAGCAGCTTGGATGGAGGGGTACTCCACTTT. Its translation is CASSLDGGVLHF.

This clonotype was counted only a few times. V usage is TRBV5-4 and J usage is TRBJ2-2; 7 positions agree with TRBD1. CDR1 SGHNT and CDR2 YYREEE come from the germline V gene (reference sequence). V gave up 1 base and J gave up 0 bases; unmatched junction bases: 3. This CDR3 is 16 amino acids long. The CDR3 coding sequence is TGTGCCAGCAGCTTGATCGACAGGGCGAACACCGGGGAGCTGTTTTTT. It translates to CASSLIDRANTGELFF.

Here the CDR3 reads CSARDSGGGLKEQFF. The CDR3 DNA reads as TGCAGTGCTAGAGATTCGGGCGGGGGGCTTAAAGAGCAGTTCTTC. The chain couples TRBV20-1 to TRBJ2-1, with TRBD2 matching over 8 bases. Looked up from germline, CDR1 is DFQATT and CDR2 is SNEGSKA (reference sequence). The CDR3 spans 15 residues. Trimming cost V 0 bases and J 10 bases; bases outside gene matches: 11.

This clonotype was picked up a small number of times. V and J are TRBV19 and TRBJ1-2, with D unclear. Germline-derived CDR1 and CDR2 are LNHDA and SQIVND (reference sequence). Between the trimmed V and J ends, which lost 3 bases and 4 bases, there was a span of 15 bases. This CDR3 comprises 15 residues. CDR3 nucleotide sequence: TGTGCCAGTAGTATCCCGGGCGTGCCGTCCTATGGCTACACCTTC. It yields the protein CASSIPGVPSYGYTF.

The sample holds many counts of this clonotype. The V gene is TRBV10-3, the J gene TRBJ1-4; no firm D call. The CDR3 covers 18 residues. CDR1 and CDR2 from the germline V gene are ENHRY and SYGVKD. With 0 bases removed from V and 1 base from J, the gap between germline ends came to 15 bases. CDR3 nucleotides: TGTGCCATCAGTGAGTCTAGCCCCAGGCTAATAACTAATGAAAAACTGTTTTTT. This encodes CAISESSPRLITNEKLFF.

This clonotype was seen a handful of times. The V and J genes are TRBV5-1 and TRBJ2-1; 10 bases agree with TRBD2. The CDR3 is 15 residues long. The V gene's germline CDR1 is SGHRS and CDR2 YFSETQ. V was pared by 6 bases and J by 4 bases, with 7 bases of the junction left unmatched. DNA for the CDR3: TGCGCCAGCACCCCTGGGACTAGCGCTTACAATGAGCAGTTCTTC. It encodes CASTPGTSAYNEQFF.

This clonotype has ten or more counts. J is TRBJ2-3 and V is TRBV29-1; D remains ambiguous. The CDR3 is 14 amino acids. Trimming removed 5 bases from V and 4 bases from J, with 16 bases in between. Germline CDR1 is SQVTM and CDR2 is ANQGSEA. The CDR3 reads CSVLLPPGSDTQYF. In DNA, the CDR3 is TGCAGCGTTCTCTTGCCTCCCGGATCAGATACGCAGTATTTT.

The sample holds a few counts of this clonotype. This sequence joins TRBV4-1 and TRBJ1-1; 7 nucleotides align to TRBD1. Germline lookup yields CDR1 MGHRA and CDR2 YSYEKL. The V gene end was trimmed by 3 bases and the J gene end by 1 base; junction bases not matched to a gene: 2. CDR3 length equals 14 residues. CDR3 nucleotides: TGCGCCAGCAGCCAGACAGGGACGAACACTGAAGCTTTCTTT. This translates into CASSQTGTNTEAFF.

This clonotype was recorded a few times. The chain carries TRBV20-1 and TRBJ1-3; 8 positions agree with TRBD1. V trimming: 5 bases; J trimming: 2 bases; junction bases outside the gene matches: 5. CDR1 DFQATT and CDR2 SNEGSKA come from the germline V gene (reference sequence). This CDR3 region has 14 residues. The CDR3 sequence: CSAGRQGPGNTIYF. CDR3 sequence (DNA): TGCAGTGCTGGACGACAGGGGCCTGGAAACACCATATATTTT.

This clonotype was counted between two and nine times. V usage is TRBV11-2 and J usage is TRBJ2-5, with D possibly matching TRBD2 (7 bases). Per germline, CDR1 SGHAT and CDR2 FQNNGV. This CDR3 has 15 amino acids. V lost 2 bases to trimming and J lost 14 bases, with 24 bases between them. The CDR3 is CASSLLGGGREGRYF. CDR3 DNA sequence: TGTGCCAGCAGCTTATTGGGCGGGGGCCGCGAGGGTCGATACTTC.